The clone carrying this T cell receptor (beta chain) was observed a few times. Its antigen remains unidentified. The sample belongs to a study of CD8 T cells in ankylosing spondylitis. MiXCR was run by TCRdb on the 5' RACE reads, yielding one entry per CDR3 protein. Of fewer than 400,000 distinct CDR3 sequences in the sample, approximately 20% were seen once. Study-wide points: Characteristic of ankylosing spondylitis blood, it appeared, was a TCR beta motif comprising several highly homologous variants.

Germline V gives CDR1 MDHEN, CDR2 SYDVKM. CDR3 length: 17 residues. V shed 2 bases and J shed 1 base, with 12 bases lying between them. Sequencing input: blood, either unsorted or a sorted T cell fraction (not recorded which). This receptor was taken from a male donor with ankylosing spondylitis. The chain couples TRBV28 to TRBJ2-6, with D possibly TRBD1 on 5 matching bases. CDR3 residues: CASSLGWAGSGANVLTF. The CDR3 DNA reads as TGTGCCAGCAGTTTAGGGTGGGCAGGGTCTGGGGCCAACGTCCTGACTTTC.